Below, 11 T cell receptor beta chains from the same sample are listed, as sequenced in a study of sequential checkpoint blockade in melanoma. TCRdb keeps only in-frame clones here, not all; method: immunoSEQ multiplex PCR. The sample has 7,500 to 8,500 clones, roughly a quarter seen once; the top ten hold under 7%. Treatment here: randomized to nivolumab then ipilimumab (arm A) or the reverse (arm B). The material sequenced was tumor tissue (inferred from file names), taken from a patient given nivolumab and ipilimumab in sequence. The receptors come from a human donor with melanoma.

This clone was observed a handful of times. The CDR3 nucleotides are TGTGCCAGCACAAACGGGGAATTTCAGCCCCAGCATTTT. Protein: CASTNGEFQPQHF. The rearrangement links TRBV6-8 to TRBJ1-5; D is unresolved. The CDR3 extends over 13 amino acids. V was cut by 7 bases and J by 6 bases, with 13 bases left in between. Germline CDR1 is MNHGY and CDR2 is SAAAGT.

The chain has TRBV6-8 and TRBJ1-3; D unresolved. CDR1 and CDR2 from the germline V gene are MNHGY and SAAAGT. The CDR3 is 13 residues long. Trimming stripped 8 bases from V and 2 bases from J, with 10 bases between. The CDR3 loop is CASALKAGNTIYF. The CDR3 DNA sequence: TGTGCCAGCGCTTTGAAGGCTGGAAACACCATATATTTT.

V usage is TRBV11-3 and J usage is TRBJ2-3; 14 bases are a match to TRBD2. The germline V gene encodes CDR1 SGHNT and CDR2 YENEEA. V shed 5 bases, J shed 5 bases, and the junction held 6 bases outside the gene matches. CDR3 length equals 16 residues. The CDR3 coding sequence is TGTGCCAGCAGCCCCTCGGGACTAGCGGGGGTAGATACGCAGTATTTT. Protein: CASSPSGLAGVDTQYF.

This clone was counted only a few times. V is TRBV6-8 and J is TRBJ2-1, with 7 bases lining up with TRBD1. Germline V gene sequence: CDR1 MNHGY, CDR2 SAAAGT. The CDR3 covers 14 residues. Trimming at V came to 4 bases and at J to 7 bases, leaving 7 bases not matched to a gene. The CDR3 coding sequence is TGTGCCAGCAGTTGGGCGGCAGGGGGTAATGAGCAGTTCTTC. Protein sequence: CASSWAAGGNEQFF.

There are a few counts of this clone. Here the CDR3 DNA reads TGTGCCATCAGCGAGGGACTAGCGGGAGGTTACAATGAGCAGTTCTTC. Its protein is CAISEGLAGGYNEQFF. This rearrangement joins TRBV6-8 to TRBJ2-1; 15 nucleotides agree with TRBD2. J gave up 4 bases and V 10 bases, and 8 bases lay outside the gene matches. CDR3 length: 16 amino acids. Germline CDR1 MNHGY, CDR2 SAAAGT.

The J gene is TRBJ2-3, the V gene TRBV29-1; D not certain. Germline CDR1 SQVTM, CDR2 ANQGSEA. The V end lost 7 bases, the J end lost 2 bases, and 13 bases lay between the germline ends. The CDR3 runs to 13 residues. The CDR3 spells CSEVGRNTDTQYF. The CDR3 DNA reads TGCAGCGAGGTCGGCAGGAACACAGATACGCAGTATTTT.

This clone was counted only a few times. The chain uses TRBV6-8 and TRBJ2-2; 8 bases agree with TRBD1. V shed 10 bases and J 6 bases; nucleotides not matched to a gene: 16. The CDR3 spans 16 residues. CDR1 MNHGY and CDR2 SAAAGT come from the germline V gene. The CDR3 region is CAIRESGQGSAGELFF. In nucleotides, the CDR3 is TGTGCCATCAGAGAATCCGGACAGGGCTCCGCCGGGGAGCTGTTTTTT.

The CDR3 loop reads CASSEFGYQETQYF. Here the CDR3 DNA reads TGTGCCAGCAGTGAATTCGGTTACCAAGAGACCCAGTACTTC. V usage is TRBV25-1 and J usage is TRBJ2-5; D uncertain. The germline V gene encodes CDR1 MGHDK and CDR2 SYGVNS. Trimming stripped 1 base from V and 0 bases from J, with 6 bases between. This CDR3 is 14 amino acids long.

A few counts support this clone. The chain couples TRBV28 to TRBJ1-2, with D perhaps matching TRBD1 (6 bases). V lost 4 bases, J lost 10 bases, and 16 bases lay in between. The germline V gene has CDR1 MDHEN and CDR2 SYDVKM. This CDR3 contains 13 residues. CDR3 sequence reads: CASSSPQGLYYTF. DNA of the CDR3: TGTGCCAGCAGTTCCCCTCAGGGGCTATACTACACCTTC.

The chain joins TRBV5-1 to TRBJ2-3; D remains unclear. The CDR3 covers 14 residues. Germline-derived CDR1 and CDR2 are SGHRS and YFSETQ. Trimming left V 0 bases short and J 0 bases short, with 5 bases between. This chain's CDR3 is CASSLGLSTDTQYF. Here the CDR3 DNA reads TGCGCCAGCAGCTTGGGCTTGAGCACAGATACGCAGTATTTT.

There are a few counts of this clone. The chain links TRBV6-8 to TRBJ1-5, with 10 bases aligning to TRBD1. The ends lost 6 bases at V and 6 bases at J; junction bases unmatched: 14. The CDR3 contains 17 residues. Germline V gene lookup returns CDR1 MNHGY and CDR2 SAAAGT. The CDR3 sequence is CASRPISSGQGSQPQHF. CDR3 sequence (DNA): TGTGCCAGCAGACCTATATCCTCGGGACAGGGGAGTCAGCCCCAGCATTTT.